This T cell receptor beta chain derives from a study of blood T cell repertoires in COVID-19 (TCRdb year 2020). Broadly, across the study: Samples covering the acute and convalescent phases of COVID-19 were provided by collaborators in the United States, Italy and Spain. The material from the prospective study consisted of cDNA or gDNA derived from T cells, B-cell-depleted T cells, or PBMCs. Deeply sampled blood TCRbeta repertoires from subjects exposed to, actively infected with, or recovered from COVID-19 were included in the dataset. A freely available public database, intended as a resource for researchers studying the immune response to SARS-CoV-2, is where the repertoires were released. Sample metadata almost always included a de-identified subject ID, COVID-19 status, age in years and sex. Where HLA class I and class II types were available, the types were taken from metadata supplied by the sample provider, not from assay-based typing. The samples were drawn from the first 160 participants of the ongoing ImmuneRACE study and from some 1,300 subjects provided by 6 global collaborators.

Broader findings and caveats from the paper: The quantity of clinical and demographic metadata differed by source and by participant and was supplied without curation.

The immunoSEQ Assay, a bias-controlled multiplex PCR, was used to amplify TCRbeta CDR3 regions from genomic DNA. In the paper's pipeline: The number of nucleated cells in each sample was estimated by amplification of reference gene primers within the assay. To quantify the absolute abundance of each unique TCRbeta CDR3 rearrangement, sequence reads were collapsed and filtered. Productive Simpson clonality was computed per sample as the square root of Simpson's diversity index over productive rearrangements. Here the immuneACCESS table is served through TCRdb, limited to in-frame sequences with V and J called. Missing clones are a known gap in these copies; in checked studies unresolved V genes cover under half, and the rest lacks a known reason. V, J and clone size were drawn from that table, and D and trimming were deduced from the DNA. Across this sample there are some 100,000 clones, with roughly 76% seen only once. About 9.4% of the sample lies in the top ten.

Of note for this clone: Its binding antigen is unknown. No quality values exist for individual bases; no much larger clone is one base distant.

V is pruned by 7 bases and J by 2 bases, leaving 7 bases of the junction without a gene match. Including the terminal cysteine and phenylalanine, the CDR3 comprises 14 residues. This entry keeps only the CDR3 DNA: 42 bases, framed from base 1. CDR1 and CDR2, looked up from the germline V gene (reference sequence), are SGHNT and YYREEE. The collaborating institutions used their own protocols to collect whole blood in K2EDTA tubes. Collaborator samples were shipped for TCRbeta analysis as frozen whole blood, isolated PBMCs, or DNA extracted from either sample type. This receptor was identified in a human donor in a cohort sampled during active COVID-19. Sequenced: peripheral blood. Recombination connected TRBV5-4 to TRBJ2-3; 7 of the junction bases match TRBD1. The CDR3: CASSKTGNTDTQYF. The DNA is TGTGCCAGCTCAAAGACAGGGAACACAGATACGCAGTATTTT.